The 24 T cell receptor beta chains in this list originate from one sample, sequenced in a study of cytotoxic CD8 clonotypes in ibrutinib-treated CLL. TCRdb keeps only in-frame clones here, not all; method: immunoSEQ multiplex PCR. The table includes about 300,000 clones, roughly 76% detected once. Specimen: PBMCs, collected at disease progression, from a patient treated with ibrutinib. Receptor source: a human donor with chronic lymphocytic leukemia.

The chain combines TRBV28 with TRBJ2-5; 7 bases map to TRBD1. The CDR3 is 14 residues long. Germline CDR1 is MDHEN and CDR2 is SYDVKM. The trim removed 3 bases at V and 4 bases at J, leaving 5 bases unmatched. CDR3 nucleotide sequence: TGTGCCAGCAGTTTCACTGAGGGGGCAGAGACCCAGTACTTC. As protein: CASSFTEGAETQYF.

The chain uses TRBV21-1 and TRBJ1-2; the D call TRBD1 from the table was never checked on the DNA. TRBV21-1 is assigned pseudogene status. This CDR3 is built from 14 residues. The CDR3 DNA sequence: TGTGCCAGGGATGTCGGGACAGGGCCCTATGGCTACACCTTC. Translation gives CARDVGTGPYGYTF.

This rearrangement joins TRBV5-1 to TRBJ1-2, with D possibly TRBD1 on 6 matching bases. Trimming pared 1 base from V and 4 bases from J, leaving 11 bases between. This CDR3 spans 14 amino acids. The germline gives CDR1 SGHRS, CDR2 YFSETQ. CDR3 sequence: CASSLNQGPYGYTF. The DNA of the CDR3 is TGCGCCAGCAGCTTGAATCAGGGGCCCTATGGCTACACCTTC.

V and J are TRBV20-1 and TRBJ2-1; D is uncertain. The CDR3 totals 11 residues. V lost 6 bases and J lost 2, with 5 bases in between. CDR1 is DFQATT and CDR2 is SNEGSKA in the germline V gene (reference sequence). The CDR3 DNA reads TGCAGTGCAAGACCCTACAATGAGCAGTTCTTC. It is translated as CSARPYNEQFF.

The J gene is TRBJ1-2, the V gene TRBV19; D is possibly TRBD1 (5 bases). This CDR3 is built from 16 residues. From germline, CDR1 is LNHDA and CDR2 SQIVND (reference sequence). Trimming cost V 4 bases and J 4 bases, with 19 bases left between them. This CDR3 reads CASSTVRGGSGYGYTF. The CDR3 DNA reads as TGTGCCAGTAGTACAGTTCGGGGGGGTTCCGGCTATGGCTACACCTTC.

J is TRBJ2-1 and V is TRBV11-3; D remains ambiguous. Germline V lookup: CDR1 SGHNT, CDR2 YENEEA. V was pared by 1 base and J by 2 bases, with 6 bases between. The CDR3 has 14 residues. CDR3 loop: CASSLGMTYNEQFF. Here the CDR3 DNA reads TGTGCCAGCAGCTTAGGAATGACCTACAATGAGCAGTTCTTC.

To note about this clone: The same CDR3 can be traced to other DNA sequences in this sample. This chain joins TRBV27 and TRBJ1-5, with D uncertain. This CDR3 has 14 residues. Germline loops: CDR1 MNHEY, CDR2 SMNVEV (reference sequence). With 3 bases removed from V and 0 bases from J, the gap between germline ends came to 6 bases. For the CDR3, the DNA is TGTGCCAGCAGTTTCCGGGGTAGCAATCAGCCCCAGCATTTT. Protein: CASSFRGSNQPQHF.

The chain couples TRBV18 to TRBJ2-7; 8 bases match TRBD1. The germline CDR1 and CDR2 sequences are KGHSH and LQKENI. The CDR3 totals 16 residues. The junction had 9 bases not matched to a gene; V was cut back by 3 bases and J by 2 bases. In DNA, the CDR3 is TGTGCCAGCTCACCCTCGACAGGGGTTGGGACCTACGAGCAGTACTTC. Protein product: CASSPSTGVGTYEQYF.

The DNA of the CDR3 is TGTGCCAGCAGCTCTGGACTAGTCCTAGATACGCAGTATTTT. Translating it yields CASSSGLVLDTQYF. V usage is TRBV5-4 and J usage is TRBJ2-3; the match to TRBD2 covers 7 bases. The length of the CDR3 is 14 residues. Losses at the gene ends were 3 bases for V and 5 bases for J; bases not matched to a gene: 6. The germline CDR1 and CDR2 sequences are SGHNT and YYREEE (reference sequence).

CDR3 sequence reads: CASSQSGGWTQYF. In DNA, the CDR3 is TGTGCCAGCAGCCAATCAGGGGGGTGGACCCAGTACTTC. The chain employs TRBV6-5 and TRBJ2-5, with D maybe TRBD1 (7 bases). CDR3 size: 13 residues. The germline CDR1 and CDR2 sequences are MNHEY and SVGAGI. V was pared by 6 bases and J by 7 bases, with 15 bases between.

V is TRBV27 and J is TRBJ1-5, with 9 bases that match TRBD1. J was trimmed by 7 bases and V by 5 bases; bases with no gene match: 15. The germline V gene has CDR1 MNHEY and CDR2 SMNVEV (reference sequence). The CDR3 is made up of 17 amino acids. This chain's CDR3 is CASSHGTGLGARQPQHF. The DNA for the CDR3 is TGTGCCAGCAGTCACGGGACAGGGCTTGGGGCAAGGCAGCCCCAGCATTTT.

The CDR3 coding sequence is TGTGCCAGCAGTGACGGCACGAACACCGGGGAGCTGTTTTTT. Translation: CASSDGTNTGELFF. J is TRBJ2-2 and V is TRBV6-4; the D is unclear. This CDR3 contains 14 residues. Per the germline V gene, CDR1 is MRHNA and CDR2 is SNTAGT. V lost 2 bases and J 0 bases, leaving 4 bases between the germline ends.

This clone occurred once. The chain combines TRBV6-5 with TRBJ1-4; no clear D. CDR3 length equals 13 residues. CDR1 is MNHEY, CDR2 SVGAGI, per germline. V lost 4 bases to trimming and J lost 8 bases, with 11 bases between them. The CDR3 nucleotides are TGTGCCAGCAGTTTAGCCCCGGGGGAAAAACTGTTTTTT. Its protein product is CASSLAPGEKLFF.

V and J are TRBV27 and TRBJ2-7; TRBD1 matches at 9 bases. Per the germline V gene, CDR1 is MNHEY and CDR2 is SMNVEV (reference sequence). The ends lost 3 bases at V and 6 bases at J; junction bases unmatched: 6. The CDR3 has 14 amino acids. The CDR3: CASSFPGQGSEQYF. The CDR3, as DNA: TGTGCCAGCAGTTTCCCGGGACAGGGTTCCGAGCAGTACTTC.

This chain joins TRBV29-1 and TRBJ2-1; TRBD1 might be the D (6 bases). This CDR3 comprises 14 residues. In germline, CDR1 is SQVTM, CDR2 ANQGSEA. V was pared by 4 bases and J by 0 bases, with 10 bases between. The CDR3, as DNA: TGCAGCGTTGGACAGGTAAACTCCTACAATGAGCAGTTCTTC. This gives the protein CSVGQVNSYNEQFF.

This clone appeared a single time. The chain links TRBV5-8 to TRBJ2-5, with D unclear. The DNA matches TRBJ2-7 better at its end, which makes the J call doubtful. There are 12 residues in the CDR3. Per germline, CDR1 SGHTS and CDR2 YDEGEE. The CDR3 DNA follows: TGTGCCAGCAGCTTGGGGTTCTACGAGCAGTACTTC. This translates into CASSLGFYEQYF.

The chain joins TRBV6-6 to TRBJ2-5; the match to TRBD1 covers 7 bases. Trimming removed 0 bases from V and 4 bases from J; junction bases left unmatched: 2. Germline CDR1 is MNHNY and CDR2 is SVGAGI (reference sequence). There are 14 residues in the CDR3. The CDR3 coding sequence is TGTGCCAGCAGTTACTCGACAGGGAGAGAGACCCAGTACTTC. It specifies CASSYSTGRETQYF.

This clone has only a few counts. V gene TRBV4-1 combines with J gene TRBJ2-4, with 13 nucleotides matching TRBD2. J gave up 2 bases and V 0 bases, and 16 bases lay outside the gene matches. In germline, CDR1 is MGHRA, CDR2 YSYEKL. There are 22 residues in the CDR3. CDR3 in amino acids: CASSQEGPLAGGVGITKNIQYF. The CDR3 DNA is TGCGCCAGCAGCCAAGAGGGACCACTAGCGGGAGGGGTCGGTATTACCAAAAACATTCAGTACTTC.

This chain uses TRBV5-1 with TRBJ1-5; D ambiguous. Per the germline V gene, CDR1 is SGHRS and CDR2 is YFSETQ. Trimming pared 0 bases from V and 3 bases from J, leaving 10 bases between. The CDR3 spans 15 residues. Written as DNA, the CDR3 is TGCGCCAGCAGCTTGGATCCGGGCCCCAATCAGCCCCAGCATTTT. Translation: CASSLDPGPNQPQHF.

The V call is TRBV2, the J call TRBJ2-2; possible D gene TRBD2, 5 bases. This CDR3 has 15 residues. The V gene's germline CDR1 is SNHLY and CDR2 FYNNEI. Between the trimmed V and J ends, which lost 9 bases and 2 bases, there was a span of 16 bases. This chain's CDR3 is CARSREQTNTGELFF. CDR3 nucleotides: TGTGCCAGGTCGAGGGAACAAACCAACACCGGGGAGCTGTTTTTT. Full variable domain (rest looked up from reference TRBV2 and TRBJ2-2): EPEVTQTPSHQVTQMGQEVILRCVPISNHLYFYWYRQILGQKVEFLVSFYNNEISEKSEIFDDQFSVERPDGSNFTLKIRSTKLEDSAMYFCARSREQTNTGELFFGEGSRLTVL.

The chain is built from TRBV2 and TRBJ2-3; 7 nucleotides match TRBD2. With V trimmed by 3 bases and J by 4 bases, 13 bases remained unmatched. This CDR3 has 17 amino acids. Germline V gives CDR1 SNHLY, CDR2 FYNNEI. The CDR3 protein is CASSDSQLAVEPDTQYF. For the CDR3, the DNA is TGTGCCAGCAGTGACTCGCAGCTAGCGGTCGAGCCAGATACGCAGTATTTT. Full variable domain (rest looked up from reference TRBV2 and TRBJ2-3): EPEVTQTPSHQVTQMGQEVILRCVPISNHLYFYWYRQILGQKVEFLVSFYNNEISEKSEIFDDQFSVERPDGSNFTLKIRSTKLEDSAMYFCASSDSQLAVEPDTQYFGPGTRLTVL.

This clone was seen once. The J gene is TRBJ2-3, the V gene TRBV7-9; 15 bases match TRBD2. This CDR3 contains 17 residues. V dropped 5 bases and J dropped 5; count of bases not matched to a gene: 8. Germline loops: CDR1 SEHNR, CDR2 FQNEAQ (reference sequence). The DNA of the CDR3 is TGTGCCAGCAGCCACGGACTAGCGGGGGGGCCAGGAGATACGCAGTATTTT. The encoded protein is CASSHGLAGGPGDTQYF.

V and J are TRBV11-3 and TRBJ2-2; possible D gene TRBD2, 5 bases. Trimming removed 0 bases at V and 4 bases at J, with 9 bases between. This CDR3 has 15 amino acids. Germline V gene data show CDR1 as SGHNT and CDR2 as YENEEA. The DNA for the CDR3 is TGTGCCAGCAGCTTAGACTTGGCGGGCACCGGGGAGCTGTTTTTT. It yields the protein CASSLDLAGTGELFF. Complete variable domain (other parts from reference TRBV11-3 and TRBJ2-2): EAGVVQSPRYKIIEKKQPVAFWCNPISGHNTLYWYLQNLGQGPELLIRYENEEAVDDSQLPKDRFSAERLKGVDSTLKIQPAELGDSAVYLCASSLDLAGTGELFFGEGSRLTVL.

The rearrangement links TRBV20-1 to TRBJ1-1; D is perhaps TRBD1 (6 bases). The length of the CDR3 is 10 residues. The germline gives CDR1 DFQATT, CDR2 SNEGSKA (reference sequence). Deletions cut 6 bases from V and 8 bases from J, with 10 bases between. Here the CDR3 DNA reads TGCAGTGCAGTAGGGACAGAAGCTTTCTTT. Amino acid sequence: CSAVGTEAFF.